This T cell receptor beta chain was sequenced for a study of blood T cell repertoires in COVID-19. Study context: There were acute and convalescent COVID-19 samples, and they came from the United States, Italy and Spain. Sources were T cells, B-cell-depleted T cells, or PBMCs; the material itself was cDNA or gDNA.

Assignments of participants to cohorts depended upon their own reported clinical history. Original processing notes: Estimation of nucleated cell counts relied on the amplification of reference gene primers. The protocol was immunoSEQ multiplex PCR, while the TCRdb copy is restricted to in-frame clones and leaves out a portion. The V and J calls and clone size come from that table; D and trimming were worked out from the DNA. The data hold more than 350,000 clones, with about 83% observed a single time. The TCR was taken from a woman aged 45 to 65 who had recovered from COVID-19. The sample consisted of PBMCs or T cells enriched from blood (not recorded which).

This CDR3 is CASSLQGAFAPSSYEQYF. In nucleotides, the CDR3 is TGTGCCAGCAGCCTACAGGGGGCTTTCGCGCCAAGCTCCTACGAGCAGTACTTC. The rearrangement uses TRBV5-6 and TRBJ2-7; 9 bases match TRBD1. The CDR3 runs 18 residues. Germline trimming cut 4 bases from V and 0 bases from J; bases unmatched to any gene: 14. Germline V gene sequence: CDR1 SGHDT, CDR2 YYEEEE.